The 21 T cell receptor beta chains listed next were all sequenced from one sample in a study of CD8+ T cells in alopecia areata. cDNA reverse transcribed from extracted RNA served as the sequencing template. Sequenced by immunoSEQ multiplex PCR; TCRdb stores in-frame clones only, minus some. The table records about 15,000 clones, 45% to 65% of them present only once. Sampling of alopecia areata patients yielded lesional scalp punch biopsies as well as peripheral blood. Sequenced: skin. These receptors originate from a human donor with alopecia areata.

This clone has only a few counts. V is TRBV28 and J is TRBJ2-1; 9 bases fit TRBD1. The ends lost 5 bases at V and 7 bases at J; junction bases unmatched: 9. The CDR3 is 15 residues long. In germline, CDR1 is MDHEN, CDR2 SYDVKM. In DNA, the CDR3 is TGTGCCAGCAGTGCGGCCGGGACAGGGCCGAATGAGCAGTTCTTC. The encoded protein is CASSAAGTGPNEQFF.

CDR3 in DNA: TGTGCCACCAGCAGAGTTGACAGGGAAAATGAAGCTTTCTTT. The encoded protein is CATSRVDRENEAFF. The chain combines TRBV15 with TRBJ1-1, with 7 bases lining up with TRBD1. The CDR3 loop spans 14 amino acids. CDR1 LNHNV and CDR2 YYDKDF come from the germline V gene (reference sequence). V was pared by 1 base and J by 7 bases, with 6 bases of the junction left unmatched.

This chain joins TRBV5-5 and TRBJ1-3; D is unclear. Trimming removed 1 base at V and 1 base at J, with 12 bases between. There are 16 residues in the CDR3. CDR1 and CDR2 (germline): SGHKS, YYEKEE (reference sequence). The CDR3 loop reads CASSLFFPGSGNTIYF. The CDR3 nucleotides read TGTGCCAGCAGCTTGTTCTTCCCGGGTTCTGGAAACACCATATATTTT.

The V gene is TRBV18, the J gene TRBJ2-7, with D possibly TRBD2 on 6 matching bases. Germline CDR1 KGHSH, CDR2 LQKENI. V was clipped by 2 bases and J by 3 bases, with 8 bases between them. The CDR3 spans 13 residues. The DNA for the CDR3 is TGTGCCAGCTCACCAGGGACTGGCTACGAGCAGTACTTC. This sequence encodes CASSPGTGYEQYF.

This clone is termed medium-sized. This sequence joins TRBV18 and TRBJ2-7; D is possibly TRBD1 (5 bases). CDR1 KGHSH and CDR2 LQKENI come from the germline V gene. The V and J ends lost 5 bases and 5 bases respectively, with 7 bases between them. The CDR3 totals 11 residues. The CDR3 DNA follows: TGTGCCAGCTCAAGGGGCGACGAGCAGTACTTC. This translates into CASSRGDEQYF.

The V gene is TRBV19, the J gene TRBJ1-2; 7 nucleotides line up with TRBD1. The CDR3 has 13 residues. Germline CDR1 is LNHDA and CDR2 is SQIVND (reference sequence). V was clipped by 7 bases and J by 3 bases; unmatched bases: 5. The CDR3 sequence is CASNMGTDYGYTF. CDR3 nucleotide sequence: TGTGCCAGTAATATGGGGACAGACTATGGCTACACCTTC.

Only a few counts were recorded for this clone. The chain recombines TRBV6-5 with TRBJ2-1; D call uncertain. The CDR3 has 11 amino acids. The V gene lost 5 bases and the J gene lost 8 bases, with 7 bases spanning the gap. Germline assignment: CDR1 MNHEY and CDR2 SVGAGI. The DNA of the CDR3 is TGTGCCAGCAGTGCCCTATATGAGCAGTTCTTC. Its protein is CASSALYEQFF.

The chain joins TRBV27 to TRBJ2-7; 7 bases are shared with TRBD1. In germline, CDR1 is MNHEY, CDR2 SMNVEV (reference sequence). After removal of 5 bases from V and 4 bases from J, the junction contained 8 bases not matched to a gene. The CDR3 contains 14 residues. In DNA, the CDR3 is TGTGCCAGCAGTCCCCGACAGGGTCCGTACGAGCAGTACTTC. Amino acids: CASSPRQGPYEQYF.

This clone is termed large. CDR3 coding DNA: TGTGCCATCAGTGAGTCGTCGGGCCCCGTTACCGGGGAGCTGTTTTTT. Encoded protein: CAISESSGPVTGELFF. The chain combines TRBV10-3 with TRBJ2-2; D unclear. The CDR3 runs 16 residues. Trimming cost V 0 bases and J 5 bases, with 13 bases left between them. Per the germline V gene, CDR1 is ENHRY and CDR2 is SYGVKD.

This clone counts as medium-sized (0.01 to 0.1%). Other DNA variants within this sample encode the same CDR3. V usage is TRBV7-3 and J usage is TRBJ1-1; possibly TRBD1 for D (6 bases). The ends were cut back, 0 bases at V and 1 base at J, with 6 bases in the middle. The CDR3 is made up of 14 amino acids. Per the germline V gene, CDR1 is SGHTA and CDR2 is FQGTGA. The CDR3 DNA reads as TGTGCCAGCAGCTTAACAGGGGGGAACACTGAAGCTTTCTTT. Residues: CASSLTGGNTEAFF.

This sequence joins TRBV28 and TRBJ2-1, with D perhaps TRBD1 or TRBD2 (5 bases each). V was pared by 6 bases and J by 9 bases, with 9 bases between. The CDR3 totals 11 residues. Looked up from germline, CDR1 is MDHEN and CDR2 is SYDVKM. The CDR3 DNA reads TGTGCCAGCAGAACGGGGCTTGAGCAGTTCTTC. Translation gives CASRTGLEQFF.

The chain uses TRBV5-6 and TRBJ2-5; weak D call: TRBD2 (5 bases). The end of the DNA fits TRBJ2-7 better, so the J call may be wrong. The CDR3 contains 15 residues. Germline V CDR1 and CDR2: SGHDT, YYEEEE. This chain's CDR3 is CASSRWSEGYYEQYF. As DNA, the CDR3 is TGTGCCAGCAGCCGGTGGTCTGAGGGTTACTACGAGCAGTACTTC.

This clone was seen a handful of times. CDR3 nucleotide sequence: TGTGCCAGCAGTTACTCGTCAGGGGGTGGGCAAGAGACCCAGTACTTC. Translating it yields CASSYSSGGGQETQYF. The V gene is TRBV6-6, the J gene TRBJ2-5; TRBD1 agrees at 7 bases. This CDR3 is built from 16 residues. V shed 0 bases, J shed 2 bases, and the junction held 6 bases outside the gene matches. CDR1 and CDR2 (germline): MNHNY, SVGAGI (reference sequence).

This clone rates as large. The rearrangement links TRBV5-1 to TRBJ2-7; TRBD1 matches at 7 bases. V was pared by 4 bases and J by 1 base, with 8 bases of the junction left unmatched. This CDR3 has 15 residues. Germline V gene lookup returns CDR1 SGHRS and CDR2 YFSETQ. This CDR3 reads CASSRGQVISYEQYF. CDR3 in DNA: TGCGCCAGCAGCCGAGGACAGGTGATATCCTACGAGCAGTACTTC.

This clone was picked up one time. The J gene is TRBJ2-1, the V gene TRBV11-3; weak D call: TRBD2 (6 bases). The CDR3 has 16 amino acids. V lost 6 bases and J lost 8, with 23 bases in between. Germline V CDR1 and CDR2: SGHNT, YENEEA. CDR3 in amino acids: CASRGTRAGIGYEQFF. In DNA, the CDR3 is TGTGCCAGCAGAGGGACTCGCGCCGGGATTGGGTATGAGCAGTTCTTC.

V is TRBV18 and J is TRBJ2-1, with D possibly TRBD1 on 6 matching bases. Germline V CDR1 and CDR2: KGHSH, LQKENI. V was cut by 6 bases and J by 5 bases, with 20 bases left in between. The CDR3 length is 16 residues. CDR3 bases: TGTGCCAGCTCTCCCCGGTGGGGGCCGCCGAACAATGAGCAGTTCTTC. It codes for CASSPRWGPPNNEQFF.

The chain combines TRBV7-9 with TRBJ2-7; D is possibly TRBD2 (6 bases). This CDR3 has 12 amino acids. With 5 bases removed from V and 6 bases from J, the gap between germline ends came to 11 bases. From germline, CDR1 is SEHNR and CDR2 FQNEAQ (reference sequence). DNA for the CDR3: TGTGCCAGCAGCCAGGCGGGGAGCGAGCAGTACTTC. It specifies CASSQAGSEQYF.

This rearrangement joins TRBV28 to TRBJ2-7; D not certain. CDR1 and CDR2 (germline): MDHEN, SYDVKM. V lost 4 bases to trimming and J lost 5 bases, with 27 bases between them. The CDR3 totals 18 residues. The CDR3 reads CASSSIGLGPKMVDEQYF. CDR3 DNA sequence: TGTGCCAGCAGTTCCATAGGGTTGGGTCCTAAAATGGTAGACGAGCAGTACTTC.

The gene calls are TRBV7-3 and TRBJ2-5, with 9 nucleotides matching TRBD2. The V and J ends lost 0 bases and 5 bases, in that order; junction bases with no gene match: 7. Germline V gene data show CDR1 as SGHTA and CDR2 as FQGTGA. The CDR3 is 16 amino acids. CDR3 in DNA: TGTGCCAGCAGCTTAACCGGACTAGCGCCGACGGAGACCCAGTACTTC. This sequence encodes CASSLTGLAPTETQYF. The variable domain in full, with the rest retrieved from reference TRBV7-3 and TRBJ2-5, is GAGVSQTPSNKVTEKGKYVELRCDPISGHTALYWYRQSLGQGPEFLIYFQGTGAADDSGLPNDRFFAVRPEGSVSTLKIQRTERGDSAVYLCASSLTGLAPTETQYFGPGTRLLVL.

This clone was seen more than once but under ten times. For the CDR3, the DNA is TGTGCCAGTTCCGCGGTAGCGGGCAGAATTGAGCAGTTCTTC. As protein: CASSAVAGRIEQFF. The chain recombines TRBV18 with TRBJ2-1; TRBD2 matches at 7 bases. The CDR3 extends over 14 amino acids. V shed 9 bases and J 9 bases; nucleotides not matched to a gene: 14. Germline lookup yields CDR1 KGHSH and CDR2 LQKENI. The full variable domain, in which reference TRBV18 and TRBJ2-1 provide the parts outside the CDR3, is NAGVMQNPRHLVRRRGQEARLRCSPMKGHSHVYWYRQLPEEGLKFMVYLQKENIIDESGMPKERFSAEFPKEGPSILRIQQVVRGDSAAYFCASSAVAGRIEQFFGPGTRLTVL.

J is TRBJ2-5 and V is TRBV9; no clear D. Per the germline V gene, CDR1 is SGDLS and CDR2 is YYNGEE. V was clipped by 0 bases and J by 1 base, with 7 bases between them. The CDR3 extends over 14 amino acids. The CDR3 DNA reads TGTGCCAGCAGCGTAGGAGGCAGCCAAGAGACCCAGTACTTC. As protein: CASSVGGSQETQYF.